There are many counts of the clone carrying this T cell receptor beta chain. The data stem from a study of T-cell reconstitution after alpha-beta-depleted transplantation in children. Preparation of the TCRbeta library used unique molecular identifiers. TCRdb used MiXCR to reprocess the PCR reads, holding one entry per CDR3 protein. The top ten clones hold about a third of a sample with roughly 220,000 distinct CDR3 sequences, around 9.2% of them seen once. The CDR3 sequence is 15 residues long. Germline V CDR1 and CDR2: SEHNR, FQNEAQ (reference sequence). V shed 8 bases, J shed 9 bases, and the junction held 12 bases outside the gene matches.

The material was PBMCs, mostly from graft donor cells, obtained 360 days after TCRalphabeta/CD19-depleted stem cell transplant. This chain joins TRBV7-9 and TRBJ2-1; the match to TRBD2 covers 11 bases. The clonotype originates from a male patient between 2 and 10 years old who had a stem cell transplant for acute myeloid leukemia, so the T cells may come from the graft donor. For the CDR3, the DNA is TGTGCCAGCTATCTAGCGGGGGGCGGGGAAAGTGAGCAGTTCTTC. Translation gives CASYLAGGGESEQFF.